Presented here are 30 T cell receptor beta chains from one specimen sequenced in a study of beta chain features in type 1 diabetes. TCRB transcripts that were expressed got sequenced, as all of the isolated RNA had been reverse transcribed. Only in-frame clones appear in the TCRdb table, and some are missing; sequencing was by immunoSEQ multiplex PCR. Altogether 150,000 to 180,000 clones are present, 10% being singletons, with the ten largest covering more than 0.4%. No antigen has been assigned to these receptors. Regarding the study as a whole: Moderate but significant shortening of TCRB CDR3s was recorded in all four CD4+ subsets from Type 1 diabetes patients.

The specimen sequenced was central memory CD4+ T cells from blood. These receptors originate from a young man with type 1 diabetes.

This clone has a handful of counts. The chain is built from TRBV6-5 and TRBJ2-1; unclear D gene. The CDR3 has 11 residues. The germline gives CDR1 MNHEY, CDR2 SVGAGI. Trimming removed 1 base from V and 9 bases from J, with 4 bases in between. This CDR3 is CASSYFGEQFF. CDR3 DNA sequence: TGTGCCAGCAGTTACTTCGGTGAGCAGTTCTTC.

This clone was picked up one time. The chain has TRBV7-2 and TRBJ1-5; weak D call: TRBD1 (5 bases). The CDR3 length is 15 residues. V was cut by 5 bases and J by 5 bases, with 16 bases left in between. Germline loops: CDR1 SGHTA, CDR2 FQGNSA. CDR3 sequence reads: CASSPNTGGDQPQHF. The CDR3 nucleotides read TGTGCCAGCAGCCCGAACACGGGGGGTGATCAGCCCCAGCATTTT.

The chain recombines TRBV28 with TRBJ1-2; D perhaps matches TRBD1 (6 bases). Trimming took off 7 bases at V and 2 bases at J, with 8 bases between the two ends. There are 12 residues in the CDR3. Germline CDR1 is MDHEN and CDR2 is SYDVKM. The CDR3 sequence: CASTGANYGYTF. CDR3 DNA: TGTGCCAGCACAGGGGCGAACTATGGCTACACCTTC.

The V gene is TRBV10-3, the J gene TRBJ1-1; tentatively, D is TRBD1 (6 bases). V was trimmed by 0 bases and J by 3 bases, leaving 8 bases between them. CDR3 size: 14 residues. The V gene's germline CDR1 is ENHRY and CDR2 SYGVKD. The DNA for the CDR3 is TGTGCCATCAGTGAGTCTCAGGGGTACACTGAAGCTTTCTTT. As protein: CAISESQGYTEAFF.

V and J are TRBV7-2 and TRBJ2-1; TRBD2 is a possible D gene (5 bases). Trimming removed 6 bases at V and 0 bases at J, with 12 bases between. The CDR3 totals 15 residues. Germline V gives CDR1 SGHTA, CDR2 FQGNSA. The CDR3 DNA sequence: TGTGCCAGCAGTTCAACTAGGAGCTCCTACAATGAGCAGTTCTTC. This gives the protein CASSSTRSSYNEQFF.

The chain has TRBV5-1 and TRBJ2-7, with 10 positions matching TRBD2. Germline loops: CDR1 SGHRS, CDR2 YFSETQ. Trimming took 3 bases from V and 4 from J; bases not matched to a gene: 7. The CDR3 length is 15 residues. CDR3 in DNA: TGCGCCAGCAGCTCAAGAGGGACTAGCGCGTACGAGCAGTACTTC. This encodes CASSSRGTSAYEQYF.

In nucleotides, the CDR3 is TGTGCCAGCAGGTTCGACGACTACACTGAAGCTTTCTTT. Translated: CASRFDDYTEAFF. V gene TRBV7-9 combines with J gene TRBJ1-1; D gene ambiguous. CDR3 length: 13 residues. Germline V CDR1 and CDR2: SEHNR, FQNEAQ (reference sequence). Trimming shortened V by 6 bases and J by 3 bases, and 11 bases separated the two germline ends.

This clone was recorded at least ten times. V gene TRBV4-3 combines with J gene TRBJ2-7; 10 bases are shared with TRBD2. V lost 3 bases and J lost 5; bases outside the gene matches: 7. Germline V CDR1 and CDR2: LGHNA, YSLEER. The CDR3 has 15 amino acids. The CDR3 sequence: CASSQAAGGPHEQYF. For the CDR3, the DNA is TGCGCCAGCAGCCAGGCAGCGGGAGGGCCCCACGAGCAGTACTTC.

This clone was recorded a few times. This chain links TRBV5-4 with TRBJ1-4; TRBD1 is a possible D gene (6 bases). Looked up from germline, CDR1 is SGHNT and CDR2 is YYREEE (reference sequence). V dropped 4 bases and J dropped 4 bases, with 17 bases sitting between them. There are 16 residues in the CDR3. Here the CDR3 reads CASSPGGQSNNEKLFF. Written as DNA, the CDR3 is TGTGCCAGCAGCCCGGGGGGGCAGTCGAATAATGAAAAACTGTTTTTT.

This clone was detected only a few times. The rearrangement uses TRBV29-1 and TRBJ2-5; D is perhaps TRBD2 (5 bases). The CDR3 spans 12 residues. Germline V gives CDR1 SQVTM, CDR2 ANQGSEA. The V gene lost 4 bases and the J gene lost 5 bases, with 11 bases spanning the gap. CDR3 protein: CSVAGSSETQYF. The CDR3 DNA sequence: TGCAGCGTTGCGGGGTCCAGCGAGACCCAGTACTTC.

V and J are TRBV7-9 and TRBJ2-7, with TRBD1 as a possible D gene (6 bases). The CDR3 loop spans 11 amino acids. V was pared by 5 bases and J by 4 bases, with 6 bases between. CDR1 is SEHNR and CDR2 is FQNEAQ in the germline V gene (reference sequence). CDR3 DNA sequence: TGTGCCAGCAGCACAGGGTACGAGCAGTACTTC. Protein product: CASSTGYEQYF.

The chain employs TRBV2 and TRBJ2-4, with D uncertain. The CDR3 runs to 10 residues. CDR1 and CDR2 (germline): SNHLY, FYNNEI. The V end was cut by 6 bases, the J end by 15 bases, with 12 bases between. The CDR3 region is CASSEFKAYF. The CDR3 nucleotides are TGTGCCAGCAGCGAGTTTAAAGCGTACTTC.

This sequence joins TRBV29-1 and TRBJ1-1, with D tentatively TRBD1 (6 bases). CDR3 length: 13 residues. Trimming cost V 6 bases and J 0 bases, with 11 bases left between them. CDR1 and CDR2 (germline): SQVTM, ANQGSEA. The CDR3 DNA reads TGCAGCGTCGACAGGAACATGAACACTGAAGCTTTCTTT. Residues: CSVDRNMNTEAFF.

In its sample, this clone was seen a few times. The chain is built from TRBV4-3 and TRBJ1-1; no firm D call. There are 16 residues in the CDR3. The germline V gene encodes CDR1 LGHNA and CDR2 YSLEER. The V and J ends lost 0 bases and 7 bases respectively, with 18 bases between them. The CDR3 region is CASSQDVWTGGGEAFF. In DNA form, the CDR3 reads TGCGCCAGCAGCCAAGACGTATGGACGGGAGGAGGTGAAGCTTTCTTT.

This clone has a count of ten or more. As DNA, the CDR3 is TGCAGCGTTGCGGTGGGAGTGACTGGGGCCAACGTCCTGACTTTC. This translates into CSVAVGVTGANVLTF. The chain combines TRBV29-1 with TRBJ2-6; a possible D gene is TRBD2 (5 bases). V lost 4 bases and J 2 bases, leaving 12 bases between the germline ends. CDR1 and CDR2 from the germline V gene are SQVTM and ANQGSEA. The CDR3 runs to 15 residues.

The genes are TRBV6-1 and TRBJ2-1, with 7 bases identical to TRBD1. The germline V gene has CDR1 MNHNS and CDR2 SASEGT. J gave up 9 bases and V 4 bases, and 6 bases lay outside the gene matches. The CDR3 runs to 13 residues. The CDR3 bases are TGTGCCAGCAGTGCCAGGACAGGCGGTGAGCAGTTCTTC. This encodes CASSARTGGEQFF.

The V call is TRBV28, the J call TRBJ2-7; D possibly corresponds to TRBD1 (6 bases). V was clipped by 6 bases and J by 3 bases, with 18 bases between them. Per germline, CDR1 MDHEN and CDR2 SYDVKM. The CDR3 sequence is 15 residues long. CDR3 region: CASRLQGPSIYEQYF. The DNA for the CDR3 is TGTGCCAGCAGGCTACAGGGCCCCTCAATCTACGAGCAGTACTTC.

This clone was found a few times. This chain links TRBV28 with TRBJ1-2; 7 nucleotides align to TRBD1. Germline values: CDR1 MDHEN, CDR2 SYDVKM. With V trimmed by 6 bases and J by 6 bases, 13 bases remained unmatched. CDR3 length: 15 amino acids. The CDR3, as DNA: TGTGCCAGCAGCCCAGCAAACGACAGGGATAATGGCTACACCTTC. As protein: CASSPANDRDNGYTF.

This clone has only a few counts. The chain employs TRBV28 and TRBJ2-5; 10 bases map to TRBD2. This CDR3 spans 16 amino acids. The germline CDR1 and CDR2 sequences are MDHEN and SYDVKM. J lost 3 bases, V lost 5 bases, and 9 bases had no gene match. CDR3 residues: CASSRLAGGTKETQYF. In DNA form, the CDR3 reads TGTGCCAGCAGTAGACTAGCGGGTGGGACCAAAGAGACCCAGTACTTC. Filled out from reference TRBV28 and TRBJ2-5, the complete variable domain reads DVKVTQSSRYLVKRTGEKVFLECVQDMDHENMFWYRQDPGLGLRLIYFSYDVKMKEKGDIPEGYSVSREKKERFSLILESASTNQTSMYLCASSRLAGGTKETQYFGPGTRLLVL.

The genes are TRBV19 and TRBJ2-3; TRBD2 agrees at 9 bases. The CDR3 extends over 15 amino acids. The trim removed 3 bases at V and 5 bases at J, leaving 6 bases unmatched. In germline, CDR1 is LNHDA, CDR2 SQIVND (reference sequence). In nucleotides, the CDR3 is TGTGCCAGTAGTATCTTGACGACTAGCGGAGATACGCAGTATTTT. This encodes CASSILTTSGDTQYF.

This clone was recorded many times. The J gene is TRBJ2-7, the V gene TRBV6-6; possible D gene TRBD2, 7 bases. CDR1 and CDR2 from the germline V gene are MNHNY and SVGAGI (reference sequence). V was trimmed by 6 bases and J by 6 bases, leaving 15 bases between them. This CDR3 has 13 residues. CDR3 bases: TGTGCCAGCAGGCTGCTCGGGGGGCCCGAGCAGTACTTC. Residues: CASRLLGGPEQYF.

In the case of this clone: The junction differs from germline at one of its ends, possibly a read error. The V call is TRBV11-2, the J call TRBJ2-4; weak D call: TRBD2 (5 bases). The CDR3 is made up of 13 amino acids. From germline, CDR1 is SGHAT and CDR2 FQNNGV. CDR3 sequence (DNA): TGTGCCAGCAGCTTAGATTTAAGGGAGAGTCCGCACTTC. It yields the protein CASSLDLRESPHF.

This clone was detected only a few times. This chain links TRBV5-1 with TRBJ2-7, with D hard to call. The CDR3 runs 13 residues. From germline, CDR1 is SGHRS and CDR2 YFSETQ. V dropped 2 bases and J dropped 6 bases, with 12 bases sitting between them. The CDR3 DNA is TGCGCCAGCAGCTTTCTTTCCCCCCCCGAGCAGTACTTC. As protein: CASSFLSPPEQYF.

This clone appeared a few times. This chain connects TRBV30 to TRBJ2-7, with D unclear. This CDR3 contains 12 residues. CDR1 is GTSNPN, CDR2 SVGIG, per germline (reference sequence). V was pared by 3 bases and J by 0 bases, with 6 bases between. This chain's CDR3 is CAWRESSYEQYF. The DNA of the CDR3 is TGTGCCTGGAGGGAGAGCTCCTACGAGCAGTACTTC.

The V call is TRBV5-1, the J call TRBJ2-7; 11 bases map to TRBD2. CDR1 SGHRS and CDR2 YFSETQ come from the germline V gene. V shed 0 bases and J 3 bases; nucleotides not matched to a gene: 5. CDR3 size: 16 residues. Written as DNA, the CDR3 is TGCGCCAGCAGCTTGGACTTAGGACTAGCGGGCTACGAGCAGTACTTC. Protein: CASSLDLGLAGYEQYF. Combining the CDR3 with reference TRBV5-1 and TRBJ2-7 gives the whole variable domain KAGVTQTPRYLIKTRGQQVTLSCSPISGHRSVSWYQQTPGQGLQFLFEYFSETQRNKGNFPGRFSGRQFSNSRSEMNVSTLELGDSALYLCASSLDLGLAGYEQYFGPGTRLTVT.

The J gene is TRBJ2-3, the V gene TRBV9; 7 bases are a match to TRBD1. The length of the CDR3 is 15 residues. J lost 1 base, V lost 0 bases, and 2 bases had no gene match. The germline V gene has CDR1 SGDLS and CDR2 YYNGEE. CDR3 in DNA: TGTGCCAGCAGCGTAGGACAGGGAGGCACAGATACGCAGTATTTT. Translating it yields CASSVGQGGTDTQYF.

The chain links TRBV7-2 to TRBJ2-7; possible D gene TRBD2, 6 bases. Germline CDR1 is SGHTA and CDR2 is FQGNSA. This CDR3 region has 14 residues. V lost 2 bases, J lost 7 bases, and 15 bases lay in between. This CDR3 is CASSLQTGDGEQYF. The CDR3 DNA is TGTGCCAGCAGCTTACAAACGGGAGATGGAGAGCAGTACTTC.

The chain employs TRBV7-3 and TRBJ2-7; 7 nucleotides match TRBD1. Germline V gene lookup returns CDR1 SGHTA and CDR2 FQGTGA. CDR3 length: 15 amino acids. The ends lost 3 bases at V and 4 bases at J; junction bases unmatched: 9. CDR3 loop: CASSLAGGVVYEQYF. The CDR3 coding sequence is TGTGCCAGCAGCTTGGCAGGGGGAGTGGTGTACGAGCAGTACTTC.

The gene calls are TRBV29-1 and TRBJ2-1; 8 positions match TRBD2. After removal of 7 bases from V and 7 bases from J, the junction contained 15 bases not matched to a gene. There are 15 residues in the CDR3. Germline CDR1 is SQVTM and CDR2 is ANQGSEA. The CDR3 region has the DNA TGCAGCGCGATGACGAGAGCGGGAGTCGTTAATGAGCAGTTCTTC. This encodes CSAMTRAGVVNEQFF.

Only a few counts were recorded for this clone. This chain links TRBV27 with TRBJ2-7; 7 nucleotides agree with TRBD1. Looked up from germline, CDR1 is MNHEY and CDR2 is SMNVEV (reference sequence). The CDR3 sequence is 14 residues long. Germline trimming cut 5 bases from V and 5 bases from J; bases unmatched to any gene: 9. CDR3 DNA sequence: TGTGCCAGCAGTCTGACAGGGAGTTTTGACGAGCAGTACTTC. It translates to CASSLTGSFDEQYF.